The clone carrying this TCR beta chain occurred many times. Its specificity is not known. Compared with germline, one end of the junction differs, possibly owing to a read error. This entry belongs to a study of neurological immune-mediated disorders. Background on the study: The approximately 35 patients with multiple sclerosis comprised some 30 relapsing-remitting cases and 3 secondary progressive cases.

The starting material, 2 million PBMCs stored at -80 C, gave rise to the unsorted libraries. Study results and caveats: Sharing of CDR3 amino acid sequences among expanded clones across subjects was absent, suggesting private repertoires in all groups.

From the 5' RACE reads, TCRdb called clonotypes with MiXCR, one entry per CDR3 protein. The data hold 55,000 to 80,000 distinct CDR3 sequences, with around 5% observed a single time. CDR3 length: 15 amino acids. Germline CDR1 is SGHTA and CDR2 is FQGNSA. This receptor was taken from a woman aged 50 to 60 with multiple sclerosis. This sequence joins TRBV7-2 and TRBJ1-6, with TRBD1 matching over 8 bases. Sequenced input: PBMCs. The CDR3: CASSLGDRKNSPLNF. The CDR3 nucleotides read TGTGCCAGCAGCTTAGGGGACAGGAAAAATTCACCCCTCAACTTT.